This entry features one T cell receptor (beta chain) sequence. Its antigen is undetermined. These data are taken from a study of T cell responses to AZD1222 COVID-19 vaccine. Points from the study as a whole: Spike regions recognized by vaccine-associated CD4 TCRs spanned the protein, led by 160-218 and 743-854. Only after the peak T cell response were repertoires sampled. Baseline antibody screening turned up just a handful of seropositive AZD1222 recipients.

CDR1 LNHNV and CDR2 YYDKDF come from the germline V gene (reference sequence). V lost 0 bases to trimming and J lost 8 bases, with 16 bases between them. This CDR3 spans 15 amino acids. Clones were sequenced by immunoSEQ multiplex PCR, and TCRdb holds only the in-frame ones, with some missing. Here the sample spans approximately 150,000 clones, roughly 90% being singletons. This receptor was obtained from an adult who received the AZD1222 COVID-19 vaccine. This chain uses TRBV15 with TRBJ1-1; no clear D. The sequencing used peripheral blood, collected 28 days after the second AZD1222 dose. Here the CDR3 DNA reads TGTGCCACCAGCAGAGATACCGAGACCGCCGCCGAAGCTTTCTTT. Its translation is CATSRDTETAAEAFF.